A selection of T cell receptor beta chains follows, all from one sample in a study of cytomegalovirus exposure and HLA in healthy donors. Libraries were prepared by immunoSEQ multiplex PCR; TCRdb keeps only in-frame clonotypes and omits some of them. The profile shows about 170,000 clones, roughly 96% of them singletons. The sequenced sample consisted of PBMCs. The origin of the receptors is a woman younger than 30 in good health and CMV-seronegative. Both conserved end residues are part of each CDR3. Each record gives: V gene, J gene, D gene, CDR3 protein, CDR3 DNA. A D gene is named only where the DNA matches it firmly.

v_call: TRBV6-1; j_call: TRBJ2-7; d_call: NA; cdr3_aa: CASSPSGIYEQYF; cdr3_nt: TGTGCCAGCAGTCCCTCAGGGATCTACGAGCAGTACTTC
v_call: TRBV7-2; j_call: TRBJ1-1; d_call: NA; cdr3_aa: CASSSLIPFF; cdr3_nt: TGTGCCAGCAGCTCTCTTATCCCTTTCTTT
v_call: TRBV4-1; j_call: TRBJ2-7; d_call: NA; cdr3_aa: CASSQTGGGRSYEQYF; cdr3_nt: TGCGCCAGCAGCCAAACAGGAGGGGGCAGGTCCTACGAGCAGTACTTC
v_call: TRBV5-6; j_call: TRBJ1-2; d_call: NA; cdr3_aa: CASSSLKGANYGYTF; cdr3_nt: TGTGCCAGCAGCTCCCTTAAGGGGGCTAACTATGGCTACACCTTC
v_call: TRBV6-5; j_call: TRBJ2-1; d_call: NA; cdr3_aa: CASSYSTSLNEQFF; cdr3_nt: TGTGCCAGCAGTTACTCGACTAGTCTGAATGAGCAGTTCTTC
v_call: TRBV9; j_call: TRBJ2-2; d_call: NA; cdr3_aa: CASSVNPPQAHTGELFF; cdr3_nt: TGTGCCAGCAGCGTAAACCCTCCCCAGGCCCACACCGGGGAGCTGTTTTTT
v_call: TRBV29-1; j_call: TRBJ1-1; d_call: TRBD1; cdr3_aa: CSARQGRDTEAFF; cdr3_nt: TGCAGCGCCCGACAGGGGCGGGACACTGAAGCTTTCTTT
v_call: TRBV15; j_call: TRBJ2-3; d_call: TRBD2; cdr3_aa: CATSRGGLSTDTQYF; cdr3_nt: TGTGCCACCAGCAGAGGGGGACTAAGCACAGATACGCAGTATTTT
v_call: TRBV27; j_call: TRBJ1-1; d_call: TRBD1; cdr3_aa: CASSLVPPGQGTEAFF; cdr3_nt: TGTGCCAGCAGTTTAGTCCCCCCGGGACAGGGCACTGAAGCTTTCTTT
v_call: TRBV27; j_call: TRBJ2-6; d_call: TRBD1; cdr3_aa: CASSAHRGQGANVLTF; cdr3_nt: TGTGCCAGCAGTGCCCACAGGGGGCAGGGGGCCAACGTCCTGACTTTC
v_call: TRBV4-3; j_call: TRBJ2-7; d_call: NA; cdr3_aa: CASSQPGSPSYEQYF; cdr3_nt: TGCGCCAGCAGCCAACCAGGAAGCCCCTCCTACGAGCAGTACTTC
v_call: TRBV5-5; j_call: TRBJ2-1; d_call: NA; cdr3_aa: CASSLIGDLADEQFF; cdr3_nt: TGTGCCAGCAGCTTGATCGGAGATCTTGCGGATGAGCAGTTCTTC
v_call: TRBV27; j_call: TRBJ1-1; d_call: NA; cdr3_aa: CASSPGTMNTEAFF; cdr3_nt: TGTGCCAGCAGTCCCGGGACAATGAACACTGAAGCTTTCTTT
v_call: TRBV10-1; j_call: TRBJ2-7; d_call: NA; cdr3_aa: CASRYPRAYYEQYF; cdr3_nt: TGCGCCAGCAGATATCCGAGAGCATACTACGAGCAGTACTTC
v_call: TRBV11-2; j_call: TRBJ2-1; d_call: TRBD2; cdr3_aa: CASSLSGGVVYEQFF; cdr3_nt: TGTGCCAGCAGCCTGAGCGGGGGGGTCGTTTATGAGCAGTTCTTC
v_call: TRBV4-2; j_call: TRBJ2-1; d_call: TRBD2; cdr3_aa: CASSQDSGGANEQFF; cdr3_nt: TGTGCCAGCAGCCAAGATAGCGGGGGGGCCAATGAGCAGTTCTTC
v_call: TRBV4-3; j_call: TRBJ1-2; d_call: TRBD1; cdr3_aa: CASSQAWDRAYGYTF; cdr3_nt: TGCGCCAGCAGCCAAGCCTGGGACAGGGCCTATGGCTACACCTTC
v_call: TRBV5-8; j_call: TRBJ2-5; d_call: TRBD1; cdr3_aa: CASSLGGTGLFETQYF; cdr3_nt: TGTGCCAGCAGCTTGGGCGGGACAGGGCTTTTTGAGACCCAGTACTTC
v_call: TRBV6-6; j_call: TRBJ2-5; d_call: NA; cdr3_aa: CASSLGGFQETQYF; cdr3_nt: TGTGCCAGCAGTTTAGGGGGTTTCCAAGAGACCCAGTACTTC
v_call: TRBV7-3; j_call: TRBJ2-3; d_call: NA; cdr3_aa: CASSLFHGSSTDTQYF; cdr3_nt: TGTGCCAGCAGCTTGTTCCACGGGTCAAGCACAGATACGCAGTATTTT
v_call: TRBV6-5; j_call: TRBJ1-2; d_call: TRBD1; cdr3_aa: CASSKDRASNYGYTF; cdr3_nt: TGTGCCAGCAGTAAGGACAGGGCCTCTAACTATGGCTACACCTTC